A single sample is the source of the 12 T cell receptor beta chains below, sequenced in a study of cytomegalovirus exposure and HLA in healthy donors. A multiplex PCR was run with 60 Vbeta primers and 13 Jbeta primers. Some clones are missing from TCRdb's copy, which holds only in-frame ones; the method was immunoSEQ multiplex PCR. The sample has over 150,000 clones, approximately 79% seen once; the top ten hold about 4.5%. Sequenced input: PBMCs. Receptor source: a man aged 40-50 years in good health and CMV-seronegative.

This chain uses TRBV7-3 with TRBJ2-1, with 11 nucleotides matching TRBD1. Germline V gene sequence: CDR1 SGHTA, CDR2 FQGTGA. V was pared by 5 bases and J by 1 base, with 7 bases of the junction left unmatched. CDR3 length: 17 residues. Here the CDR3 reads CASSGLGQGASYNEQFF. In nucleotides, the CDR3 is TGTGCCAGCAGCGGACTCGGACAGGGGGCTTCCTACAATGAGCAGTTCTTC.

The chain recombines TRBV5-6 with TRBJ2-4; TRBD2 matches at 10 bases. The germline CDR1 and CDR2 sequences are SGHDT and YYEEEE. The CDR3 extends over 15 amino acids. Trimming cost V 1 base and J 6 bases; bases outside gene matches: 4. The CDR3 sequence: CASSLPKRGGNIQYF. Here the CDR3 DNA reads TGTGCCAGCAGCTTGCCTAAGCGGGGGGGAAACATTCAGTACTTC.

The V call is TRBV5-6, the J call TRBJ1-2, with 9 bases lining up with TRBD1. The CDR3 has 15 amino acids. J lost 4 bases, V lost 1 base, and 5 bases had no gene match. The germline V gene has CDR1 SGHDT and CDR2 YYEEEE. This CDR3 reads CASSLRDRELYGYTF. CDR3 bases: TGTGCCAGCAGCTTGAGGGACAGGGAACTCTATGGCTACACCTTC. The whole variable domain, remainder taken from reference TRBV5-6 and TRBJ1-2, is DAGVTQSPTHLIKTRGQQVTLRCSPKSGHDTVSWYQQALGQGPQFIFQYYEEEERQRGNFPDRFSGHQFPNYSSELNVNALLLGDSALYLCASSLRDRELYGYTFGSGTRLTVV.

The rearrangement uses TRBV29-1 and TRBJ2-7; 8 nucleotides align to TRBD1. Losses at the gene ends were 6 bases for V and 1 base for J; bases not matched to a gene: 2. CDR1 SQVTM and CDR2 ANQGSEA come from the germline V gene. The CDR3 covers 12 residues. The CDR3 nucleotides read TGCAGCGTGAGGACAGGGTCCTACGAGCAGTACTTC. It specifies CSVRTGSYEQYF.

The rearrangement links TRBV5-4 to TRBJ2-5; D remains ambiguous. V gave up 4 bases and J gave up 4 bases, with 8 bases separating them. The CDR3 is made up of 12 amino acids. Germline V lookup: CDR1 SGHNT, CDR2 YYREEE (reference sequence). The CDR3 protein is CASSPLGETQYF. CDR3 sequence (DNA): TGTGCCAGCAGCCCTCTCGGAGAGACCCAGTACTTC.

For the CDR3, the DNA is TGTGCCAGCAGCTTGGGACAGGGGTCGGTGGGGCAGTACTTC. Its protein is CASSLGQGSVGQYF. The genes are TRBV5-4 and TRBJ2-7; 8 bases agree with TRBD1. With V trimmed by 0 bases and J by 9 bases, 8 bases remained unmatched. CDR3 length: 14 amino acids. The germline V gene has CDR1 SGHNT and CDR2 YYREEE (reference sequence).

This clone was counted a single time. The V gene is TRBV9, the J gene TRBJ1-5; D ambiguous. The CDR3 consists of 15 residues. Germline lookup yields CDR1 SGDLS and CDR2 YYNGEE. V lost 2 bases, J lost 0 bases, and 9 bases lay in between. CDR3 nucleotide sequence: TGTGCCAGCAGCGTGGGCCGAAGTAGCAATCAGCCCCAGCATTTT. The encoded protein is CASSVGRSSNQPQHF.

In this sample, this clone turned up once. The rearrangement uses TRBV28 and TRBJ1-4; no definite D call. V gave up 6 bases and J gave up 8 bases, with 10 bases separating them. The germline V gene encodes CDR1 MDHEN and CDR2 SYDVKM. The CDR3 has 12 residues. This CDR3 is CASSLGREKLFF. The CDR3 nucleotides read TGTGCCAGCAGCCTTGGGAGGGAAAAACTGTTTTTT.

V usage is TRBV5-6 and J usage is TRBJ2-1; a possible D gene is TRBD2 (5 bases). Germline loops: CDR1 SGHDT, CDR2 YYEEEE. The V and J ends lost 7 bases and 7 bases respectively, with 9 bases between them. There are 11 residues in the CDR3. CDR3 in DNA: TGTGCCAGCGGCGGGCGAAATGAGCAGTTCTTC. Protein product: CASGGRNEQFF.

This chain uses TRBV30 with TRBJ1-2; 10 bases align to TRBD1. J lost 6 bases, V lost 3 bases, and 4 bases had no gene match. CDR3 size: 13 residues. Germline CDR1 is GTSNPN and CDR2 is SVGIG (reference sequence). The CDR3 region has the DNA TGTGCCTGGAGCCCCGGGACAGGGGATGGCTACACCTTC. Translating gives CAWSPGTGDGYTF.

This clone was recorded only once. The same CDR3 also results from other DNA sequences found in this sample. The chain employs TRBV9 and TRBJ2-2; TRBD1 might be the D (5 bases). The germline CDR1 and CDR2 sequences are SGDLS and YYNGEE. Between the trimmed V and J ends, which lost 2 bases and 7 bases, there was a span of 6 bases. The CDR3 runs 12 residues. The CDR3 is CASSVQGGELFF. CDR3 DNA: TGTGCCAGCAGCGTCCAGGGCGGGGAGCTGTTTTTT.

This chain links TRBV19 with TRBJ2-1; 7 bases fit TRBD1. This CDR3 has 15 amino acids. V lost 6 bases to trimming and J lost 7 bases; unmatched junction nucleotides: 12. Germline lookup yields CDR1 LNHDA and CDR2 SQIVND (reference sequence). The CDR3 coding sequence is TGTGCCAGTAGCATACGACAGGGATGGGGGAATGAGCAGTTCTTC. Translating it yields CASSIRQGWGNEQFF.